This entry is about one T cell receptor (beta chain). Its target is unknown. This sample was taken from a study of vaccination effects on CD4 cells after COVID-19. On the study more broadly: Either the mRNA-1273 or the BNT162b2 vaccine was given to participants as two doses.

The assay was immunoSEQ multiplex PCR, and TCRdb's table has in-frame clones only and misses some. The table has around 31,000 clones, 55% to 75% seen once. Germline assignment: CDR1 LNHNV and CDR2 YYDKDF (reference sequence). The length of the CDR3 is 16 residues. J gave up 2 bases and V 5 bases, and 10 bases lay outside the gene matches. Using viral peptide pools, the ViraFEST assay grew out antigen-specific CD4+ T cells prior to sequencing. At the end of about 9 days of culture, CD4+ T cells were isolated. The chain has TRBV15 and TRBJ2-3, with 7 positions matching TRBD2. The sample here was CD4+ T cells from PBMCs cultured with HCoV-229E spike peptides, taken before COVID-19 vaccination. The TCR sequence derives from a human donor who received a COVID-19 vaccine. This CDR3 reads CATSGAASGLTDTQYF. CDR3 sequence (DNA): TGTGCCACCAGCGGGGCCGCTAGCGGACTCACAGATACGCAGTATTTT.